The 16 T cell receptor beta chains below come from one sample, sequenced in a study of blood T cell repertoires in COVID-19. The protocol was immunoSEQ multiplex PCR, while the TCRdb copy is restricted to in-frame clones and leaves out a portion. The sample lists fewer than 120,000 clones, 88% occurring once. The material sequenced was peripheral blood. Receptor source: a woman in her 50s with acute or convalescent COVID-19.

About this clone: Other DNA sequences in the same sample also yield this CDR3. The J gene is TRBJ1-6, the V gene TRBV6-5; TRBD1 might be the D (5 bases). The germline CDR1 and CDR2 sequences are MNHEY and SVGAGI. The V end was cut by 5 bases, the J end by 10 bases, with 12 bases between. This CDR3 is 13 amino acids long. This CDR3 reads CASSRDRGSPLHF. CDR3 in DNA: TGTGCCAGCAGTCGAGACAGAGGATCACCCCTCCACTTT.

Only one count was recorded for this clone. The chain combines TRBV19 with TRBJ2-1; TRBD2 agrees at 10 bases. J lost 9 bases, V lost 8 bases, and 10 bases had no gene match. The CDR3 length is 14 residues. Germline assignment: CDR1 LNHDA and CDR2 SQIVND (reference sequence). The CDR3 spells CASWSGTSDLEQFF. The CDR3 DNA is TGTGCCAGTTGGTCGGGGACTAGCGACCTTGAGCAGTTCTTC.

J is TRBJ2-3 and V is TRBV29-1; 7 bases are shared with TRBD1. The CDR3 sequence is 18 residues long. CDR1 SQVTM and CDR2 ANQGSEA come from the germline V gene. J lost 0 bases, V lost 7 bases, and 19 bases had no gene match. CDR3 in amino acids: CSASDPIRTGFSTDTQYF. CDR3 DNA: TGCAGCGCTTCTGACCCTATCCGGACAGGTTTTAGCACAGATACGCAGTATTTT.

The chain joins TRBV6-2 or TRBV6-3 to TRBJ1-4; D is unclear. Trimming removed 6 bases at V and 5 bases at J, with 10 bases between. CDR1 is MNHEY, CDR2 SVGEGT, per germline. The CDR3 covers 13 residues. Here the CDR3 reads CASSQIGNEKLFF. In DNA form, the CDR3 reads TGTGCCAGCAGCCAAATCGGGAATGAAAAACTGTTTTTT.

This chain uses TRBV4-2 with TRBJ1-1; tentatively, D is TRBD1 (6 bases). Germline CDR1 reads LGHNA; CDR2 reads YNFKEQ. This CDR3 comprises 17 residues. V lost 4 bases, J lost 3 bases, and 21 bases lay in between. Here the CDR3 reads CASSPRDTSRGDTEAFF. The CDR3 DNA sequence: TGTGCCAGCAGCCCCCGGGACACGTCCCGAGGGGACACTGAAGCTTTCTTT.

The chain links TRBV18 to TRBJ2-1; tentative D call: TRBD2 (6 bases). Trimming left V 2 bases short and J 1 base short, with 9 bases between. There are 15 residues in the CDR3. Germline V gene data show CDR1 as KGHSH and CDR2 as LQKENI. CDR3 sequence (DNA): TGTGCCAGCTCACCAAGGCGGGAATCCTACAATGAGCAGTTCTTC. Translation gives CASSPRRESYNEQFF.

The chain has TRBV19 and TRBJ1-1, with D hard to call. The V end lost 6 bases, the J end lost 1 base, and 9 bases lay between the germline ends. CDR1 LNHDA and CDR2 SQIVND come from the germline V gene (reference sequence). This CDR3 is 13 amino acids long. CDR3 region: CASSQLQNTEAFF. DNA for the CDR3: TGTGCCAGTAGCCAATTACAGAACACTGAAGCTTTCTTT.

The rearrangement uses TRBV7-9 and TRBJ2-3; 9 positions agree with TRBD2. From germline, CDR1 is SEHNR and CDR2 FQNEAQ (reference sequence). This CDR3 has 15 residues. With V trimmed by 4 bases and J by 8 bases, 10 bases remained unmatched. The CDR3 loop is CASSSPGLAGVTQYF. The CDR3 region has the DNA TGTGCCAGCAGCTCACCGGGACTAGCAGGAGTTACGCAGTATTTT.

The rearrangement joins TRBV28 to TRBJ2-7; a weak D match, TRBD1 (5 bases). The CDR3 is made up of 13 amino acids. V was pared by 3 bases and J by 2 bases, with 8 bases between. The germline V gene encodes CDR1 MDHEN and CDR2 SYDVKM. The CDR3 is CASSFQGAYEQYF. CDR3 bases: TGTGCCAGCAGTTTTCAAGGGGCCTACGAGCAGTACTTC.

The rearrangement links TRBV27 to TRBJ2-6; 9 nucleotides line up with TRBD1. From germline, CDR1 is MNHEY and CDR2 SMNVEV (reference sequence). V dropped 4 bases and J dropped 1; count of bases not matched to a gene: 2. CDR3 length: 16 amino acids. CDR3 loop: CASSSGTGSGANVLTF. Written as DNA, the CDR3 is TGTGCCAGCAGTTCCGGGACAGGGTCTGGGGCCAACGTCCTGACTTTC.

The chain is built from TRBV6-6 and TRBJ2-1, with 9 bases aligning to TRBD2. This CDR3 region has 15 residues. Germline V CDR1 and CDR2: MNHNY, SVGAGI (reference sequence). With 6 bases clipped from V and 5 bases from J, the junction kept 8 bases outside the gene matches. The CDR3: CASRSSGIGDNEQFF. Written as DNA, the CDR3 is TGTGCCAGCAGGTCTAGCGGGATCGGGGACAATGAGCAGTTCTTC.

In nucleotides, the CDR3 is TGTGCCAGTAGTATAGATCTAGACGGGAGGGGAGATACGCAGTATTTT. Its translation: CASSIDLDGRGDTQYF. The V call is TRBV19, the J call TRBJ2-3; 8 bases line up with TRBD2. The CDR3 is 16 residues long. Germline CDR1 reads LNHDA; CDR2 reads SQIVND (reference sequence). V trimming: 0 bases; J trimming: 5 bases; junction bases outside the gene matches: 7.

This chain joins TRBV29-1 and TRBJ2-1; D not certain. Germline V gene sequence: CDR1 SQVTM, CDR2 ANQGSEA. The CDR3 totals 15 residues. Trimming left V 1 base short and J 0 bases short, with 10 bases between. The CDR3 here is CSVEVGQDSYNEQFF. CDR3 nucleotide sequence: TGCAGCGTTGAAGTCGGTCAGGACTCCTACAATGAGCAGTTCTTC.

The chain has TRBV4-2 and TRBJ1-4; tentative D call: TRBD1 (5 bases). CDR1 LGHNA and CDR2 YNFKEQ come from the germline V gene. The CDR3 has 16 residues. The germline V and J ends were trimmed by 1 base and 0 bases, with 9 bases remaining between them. The CDR3 spells CASSQAGSATNEKLFF. The CDR3 bases are TGTGCCAGCAGCCAAGCAGGGTCTGCAACTAATGAAAAACTGTTTTTT.

The rearrangement uses TRBV9 and TRBJ2-2; 7 bases are a match to TRBD2. After removal of 0 bases from V and 1 base from J, the junction contained 3 bases not matched to a gene. Germline values: CDR1 SGDLS, CDR2 YYNGEE. The CDR3 loop spans 16 amino acids. This chain's CDR3 is CASSVAGGLNTGELFF. CDR3 DNA sequence: TGTGCCAGCAGCGTAGCGGGGGGACTGAACACCGGGGAGCTGTTTTTT. Filled out from reference TRBV9 and TRBJ2-2, the complete variable domain reads DSGVTQTPKHLITATGQRVTLRCSPRSGDLSVYWYQQSLDQGLQFLIQYYNGEERAKGNILERFSAQQFPDLHSELNLSSLELGDSALYFCASSVAGGLNTGELFFGEGSRLTVL.

This chain joins TRBV3-1 (or the pseudogene TRBV3-2) and TRBJ2-5; the D gene is possibly TRBD2 (6 bases). CDR3 length: 16 residues. V gave up 2 bases and J gave up 4 bases, with 17 bases separating them. Germline lookup yields CDR1 LGHDT and CDR2 YNNKEL (reference sequence). The CDR3 coding sequence is TGTGCCAGCAGCCAATACGCGGGGTCCTCAGGAGAGACCCAGTACTTC. Translating gives CASSQYAGSSGETQYF.